These 18 T cell receptor beta chains were all obtained from the same sample, sequenced in a study of CD8 T cells in ankylosing spondylitis. Study-level results: One TCR beta motif, made up of several highly homologous variants, appeared characteristic of ankylosing spondylitis blood.

Their recognized antigens are unknown. One entry per CDR3 protein, called by TCRdb with MiXCR from the 5' RACE reads. Among roughly 700,000 distinct CDR3 sequences listed, 15% to 20% were seen once. The specimen was blood, either unsorted or a sorted T cell fraction (not recorded which). These receptors were collected from a male donor with ankylosing spondylitis.

This clonotype was seen only a few times. V usage is TRBV21-1 and J usage is TRBJ2-3; TRBD2, as called in the table, went unchecked against the DNA. TRBV21-1 is flagged as a pseudogene. This CDR3 region has 18 residues. Written as DNA, the CDR3 is TGTGCCAGCAGCAAACCCCAGCGGGAGTTTTCTAGCACAGATACGCAGTATTTT. Translating gives CASSKPQREFSSTDTQYF.

The chain is built from TRBV6-5 and TRBJ1-2, with D uncertain. The CDR3 is 13 residues long. Germline loops: CDR1 MNHEY, CDR2 SVGAGI. Between the trimmed V and J ends, which lost 4 bases and 4 bases, there was a span of 10 bases. This CDR3 is CASSSSDTYGYTF. The CDR3, as DNA: TGTGCCAGCAGTTCCTCAGACACCTATGGCTACACCTTC.

This rearrangement joins TRBV7-8 to TRBJ2-5; D is undetermined. V lost 8 bases and J 2 bases, leaving 18 bases between the germline ends. The CDR3 contains 15 residues. Looked up from germline, CDR1 is SGHVS and CDR2 is FQNEAQ. The chain's CDR3 is CASGNLDPRQETQYF. Written as DNA, the CDR3 is TGTGCCAGCGGAAATCTTGACCCCAGACAAGAGACCCAGTACTTC.

This clonotype was detected a few times. The chain carries TRBV18 and TRBJ1-1, with D possibly matching TRBD1 (5 bases). This CDR3 has 15 amino acids. V was clipped by 3 bases and J by 3 bases, with 14 bases between them. CDR1 and CDR2 (germline): KGHSH, LQKENI. The CDR3 nucleotides read TGTGCCAGCTCACCGGTTCCTGGGACTCACACTGAAGCTTTCTTT. Its translation: CASSPVPGTHTEAFF.

There are a few counts of this clonotype. The chain couples TRBV5-1 to TRBJ2-7; 9 bases map to TRBD2. V shed 1 base, J shed 4 bases, and the junction held 9 bases outside the gene matches. Per germline, CDR1 SGHRS and CDR2 YFSETQ. The CDR3 has 16 amino acids. CDR3 region: CASSLILGLAPYEQYF. CDR3 bases: TGCGCCAGCAGCTTGATCCTAGGACTAGCGCCTTACGAGCAGTACTTC.

The chain has TRBV20-1 and TRBJ2-7, with D perhaps TRBD1 (6 bases). The germline V gene has CDR1 DFQATT and CDR2 SNEGSKA (reference sequence). The CDR3 sequence is 12 residues long. V was trimmed by 6 bases and J by 4 bases, leaving 13 bases between them. CDR3 DNA sequence: TGCAGTGCCACGACAGGACAATACGAGCAGTACTTC. This encodes CSATTGQYEQYF.

The chain employs TRBV3-1 and TRBJ1-1; D might be TRBD1 (6 bases). V was pared by 4 bases and J by 12 bases, with 21 bases between. This CDR3 is built from 14 residues. Germline CDR1 and CDR2: LGHDT and YNNKEL (reference sequence). The CDR3 loop is CASSRIQDSWGPFF. Here the CDR3 DNA reads TGTGCCAGCAGCCGGATTCAGGACTCCTGGGGGCCTTTCTTT.

A note on this clonotype: A much larger clone differs by one base, so this may be a read error. V is TRBV10-3 and J is TRBJ2-6; no firm D call. Looked up from germline, CDR1 is ENHRY and CDR2 is SYGVKD. Trimming left V 6 bases short and J 1 base short, with 4 bases between. The CDR3 is 13 amino acids. The DNA for the CDR3 is TGTGCCATCAGAGGATCTGGGGCCAACGTCCTGACTTTC. This codes for CAIRGSGANVLTF.

This clonotype came up a few times. The genes are TRBV6-5 and TRBJ2-3; 7 bases fit TRBD1. Germline CDR1 and CDR2: MNHEY and SVGAGI. Unmatched junction bases numbered 6, after V lost 4 bases and J lost 2 bases. The CDR3 extends over 15 amino acids. The CDR3 loop reads CASSSGGQNTDTQYF. The CDR3 DNA follows: TGTGCCAGCAGTTCAGGGGGACAGAACACAGATACGCAGTATTTT.

There are a few counts of this clonotype. The CDR3 sequence: CASSSNRTGDLNEQFF. As DNA, the CDR3 is TGTGCCAGCAGTTCGAATAGGACAGGGGACCTCAATGAGCAGTTCTTC. The V call is TRBV27, the J call TRBJ2-1; TRBD1 matches 9 bases. The junction had 10 bases not matched to a gene; V was cut back by 4 bases and J by 6 bases. The CDR3 sequence is 16 residues long. Germline CDR1 and CDR2: MNHEY and SMNVEV (reference sequence).

The chain combines TRBV29-1 with TRBJ1-4; TRBD1 matches at 9 bases. Germline loops: CDR1 SQVTM, CDR2 ANQGSEA. Germline trimming cut 2 bases from V and 4 bases from J; bases unmatched to any gene: 2. The CDR3 extends over 14 amino acids. The CDR3 DNA reads as TGCAGCGTTGAAACAGGGGGCCTTAATGAAAAACTGTTTTTT. Its protein is CSVETGGLNEKLFF.

The DNA for the CDR3 is TGTGCCAGCAGTTACCTAGGGACTAGCGGAGGGACCGGGGAGCTGTTTTTT. Translating it yields CASSYLGTSGGTGELFF. The V gene is TRBV6-5, the J gene TRBJ2-2, with 11 bases identical to TRBD2. CDR1 and CDR2 from the germline V gene are MNHEY and SVGAGI. Unmatched junction bases numbered 7, after V lost 2 bases and J lost 5 bases. There are 17 residues in the CDR3.

The chain carries TRBV7-9 and TRBJ2-2, with a weak D call TRBD2 (5 bases). Germline V gives CDR1 SEHNR, CDR2 FQNEAQ (reference sequence). V lost 5 bases and J 5 bases, leaving 9 bases between the germline ends. The CDR3 totals 13 residues. The CDR3 reads CASSVSVTGELFF. CDR3 DNA: TGTGCCAGCAGCGTTAGCGTAACCGGGGAGCTGTTTTTT.

This chain connects TRBV10-3 to TRBJ1-1; D unclear. The V end lost 3 bases, the J end lost 1 base, and 6 bases lay between the germline ends. This CDR3 region has 13 residues. CDR1 and CDR2 (germline): ENHRY, SYGVKD. DNA of the CDR3: TGTGCCATCAGTGATAGGAGGAACACTGAAGCTTTCTTT. Translation: CAISDRRNTEAFF.

About this clonotype: The final CDR3 position lacks the conserved phenylalanine or tryptophan, pointing to a likely read error. The CDR3 DNA reads as TGTGCCAGCAGCCCCGGACAGGGTTGGTACGAGCAGTACCTC. Encoded protein: CASSPGQGWYEQYL. The rearrangement links TRBV5-6 to TRBJ2-7; TRBD1 matches at 8 bases. The CDR3 is made up of 14 amino acids. Germline CDR1 SGHDT, CDR2 YYEEEE. Trimming at V came to 4 bases and at J to 4 bases, leaving 7 bases not matched to a gene.

The chain couples TRBV7-9 to TRBJ2-1; TRBD2 agrees at 12 bases. CDR1 SEHNR and CDR2 FQNEAQ come from the germline V gene (reference sequence). The trim removed 7 bases at V and 4 bases at J, leaving 5 bases unmatched. The CDR3 is made up of 15 amino acids. The CDR3, as DNA: TGTGCCAGCATCCAAACTAGCGGGGGGTACAATGAGCAGTTCTTC. Its translation: CASIQTSGGYNEQFF.

The chain combines TRBV28 with TRBJ2-7; TRBD1 agrees at 8 bases. CDR1 and CDR2 from the germline V gene are MDHEN and SYDVKM. The CDR3 runs to 15 residues. With V trimmed by 2 bases and J by 6 bases, 9 bases remained unmatched. The CDR3 loop reads CASSLPSTGVFEQYF. In nucleotides, the CDR3 is TGTGCCAGCAGTTTACCGTCGACAGGGGTGTTCGAGCAGTACTTC. Based on the CDR3 plus reference TRBV28 and TRBJ2-7, the full variable domain is DVKVTQSSRYLVKRTGEKVFLECVQDMDHENMFWYRQDPGLGLRLIYFSYDVKMKEKGDIPEGYSVSREKKERFSLILESASTNQTSMYLCASSLPSTGVFEQYFGPGTRLTVT.

The chain is built from TRBV7-2 and TRBJ2-7; TRBD2 aligns across 8 bases. V gave up 5 bases and J gave up 4 bases; unmatched junction bases: 13. CDR3 length: 16 amino acids. Per germline, CDR1 SGHTA and CDR2 FQGNSA. The CDR3 region has the DNA TGTGCCAGCAGCGTAGGCACTAGCGGTGCCCCATACGAGCAGTACTTC. It yields the protein CASSVGTSGAPYEQYF.